This T cell receptor (beta chain) was sequenced for a study of tumor-infiltrating lymphocytes in primary liver carcinoma. Study overall: The patients included men and women who were aged 30 to 69 years. These were node-negative, non-metastatic T1-T3 tumors of roughly 4 to 10 cm.

The CDR3 runs to 15 residues. CDR1 MNHEY and CDR2 SVGEGT come from the germline V gene. V gave up 11 bases and J gave up 1 base, with 19 bases separating them. Starting from around 500 ng of total RNA, TCR beta cDNA was produced with a primer in the constant region. Employing slightly modified ARM-PCR, three nested multiplex PCR rounds were run, and these gave rise to the TCR beta libraries. Both of the initial two PCR rounds ran for approximately 11 cycles and employed TRBV1-TRBV30 forward primers alongside a C-beta reverse primer. Each CDR3 protein is one row after TCRdb ran MiXCR on the multiplex PCR reads. Altogether more than 100,000 distinct CDR3 sequences are present, 50% to 65% being singletons, with the ten largest covering about a tenth. General study findings and limits: Tumors had a top-250-clone fraction that was significantly higher than blood (p = 0.039). No more than about 8-24% of top clones could be seen in all five tumor regions.

Total RNA and DNA came together from around 18-30 mg of bulk tissue without cell sorting. Remarks on this clonotype: Its antigen is unidentified.

Sequencing was carried out using liver tumor tissue from sampling region 1. Subset indicated: tumor region T1, superior pole. This TCR was recovered from an older woman with primary liver carcinoma and hepatitis B virus infection. The genes are TRBV6-2 or TRBV6-3 and TRBJ2-3, with D perhaps matching TRBD2 (5 bases). This chain's CDR3 is CAARPLSGRTDTQYF. The CDR3 DNA follows: TGTGCCGCGAGACCCCTAAGCGGACGCACAGATACGCAGTATTTT.